The T cell receptor (beta chain) under discussion was sequenced for a study of OX40 agonist ivuxolimab in advanced cancers. Study-level findings and limits: Doses of 0.1 to 3.0 mg/kg were accompanied by clonal expansion of CD4+ and CD8+ blood T cells by week 6.

This clone was recorded only once. Its antigen is not identified. The assay was immunoSEQ multiplex PCR, and TCRdb's table has in-frame clones only and misses some. This table holds tens of thousands of clones, around 87% found once. Germline values: CDR1 DFQATT, CDR2 SNEGSKA (reference sequence). V lost 6 bases to trimming and J lost 5 bases, with 9 bases between them. CDR3 size: 11 residues. The receptor was derived from an adult with an advanced solid tumor such as melanoma, head and neck, liver or kidney cancer. The rearrangement joins TRBV20-1 to TRBJ2-3; D is perhaps TRBD2 (6 bases). This specimen was CD4+ or CD8+ T cells sorted from blood, taken in a trial of the OX40 agonist ivuxolimab. CDR3 region: CSAAAGDTQYF. CDR3 DNA sequence: TGCAGTGCGGCAGCGGGAGATACGCAGTATTTT.